The entry below gives a single T cell receptor (beta chain) sequence along with its context. Its antigen is undetermined. This sample stems from a study of cytomegalovirus exposure and HLA in healthy donors. Study observations and caveats: Information on immune exposure was restricted to one variable (CMV serostatus).

The PCR used 60 Vbeta and 13 Jbeta primers. Authors' processing steps: Later, an analysis found roughly 80 million unique TCR beta chains, and about 10 million of these were shared. TCRdb's copy holds only in-frame clones and misses some; the assay was immunoSEQ multiplex PCR. The V and J calls and the clone size are those of that table, but D and trimming were determined from the DNA. This table lists 90,000 to 150,000 clones. V was trimmed by 6 bases and J by 2 bases, leaving 14 bases between them. Germline CDR1 is MNHEY and CDR2 is SVGAGI. This CDR3 region has 14 residues. The TCR was taken from a man aged 18 to 35 in good health and CMV-seronegative. The chain employs TRBV6-5 and TRBJ2-7, with D possibly TRBD2 on 6 matching bases. The sequenced material came from PBMCs. The CDR3 nucleotides read TGTGCCAGCAGCTCTGGCGGAGGGGCCTACGAGCAGTACTTC. Translation: CASSSGGGAYEQYF.